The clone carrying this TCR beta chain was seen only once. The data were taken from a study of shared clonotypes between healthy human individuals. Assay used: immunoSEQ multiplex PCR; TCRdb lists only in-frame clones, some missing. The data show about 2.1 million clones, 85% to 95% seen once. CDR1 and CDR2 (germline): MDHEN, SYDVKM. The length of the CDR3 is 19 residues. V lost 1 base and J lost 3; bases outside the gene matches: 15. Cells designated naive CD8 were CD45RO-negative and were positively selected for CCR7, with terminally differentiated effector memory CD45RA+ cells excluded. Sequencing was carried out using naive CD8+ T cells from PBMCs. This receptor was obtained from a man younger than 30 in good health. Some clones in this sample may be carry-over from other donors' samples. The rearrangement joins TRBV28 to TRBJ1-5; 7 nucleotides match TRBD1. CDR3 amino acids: CASSLSLGGTVGLNQPQHF. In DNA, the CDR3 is TGTGCCAGCAGTTTATCTCTAGGGGGGACAGTGGGCCTCAATCAGCCCCAGCATTTT.